This T cell receptor (beta chain) was identified during a study of PD-1 blockade in mismatch repair-deficient tumors. Points on this clone: Its cognate antigen is unknown.

The repertoire was sequenced with immunoSEQ multiplex PCR; TCRdb's copy has only in-frame clones and lacks some. The table includes under 50,000 clones, approximately 80% detected once. The study, taken as a whole, reports: After pembrolizumab, tumor-resident clones rose rapidly, then generally contracted before radiologic responses.

The CDR3 extends over 16 amino acids. Germline V lookup: CDR1 SEHNR, CDR2 FQNEAQ (reference sequence). Trimming removed 7 bases from V and 3 bases from J, with 21 bases in between. TCR sequencing covered a few patients who responded to pembrolizumab. This clonotype was obtained from an adult with mismatch repair-deficient cancer. The J gene is TRBJ2-5, the V gene TRBV7-9; no reliable D call. The sample was PBMCs, taken before pembrolizumab treatment. CDR3 sequence: CASTEGMAGTEETQYF. As DNA, the CDR3 is TGTGCCAGCACCGAAGGTATGGCAGGAACAGAAGAGACCCAGTACTTC. Complete variable domain (other parts from reference TRBV7-9 and TRBJ2-5): DTGVSQNPRHKITKRGQNVTFRCDPISEHNRLYWYRQTLGQGPEFLTYFQNEAQLEKSRLLSDRFSAERPKGSFSTLEIQRTEQGDSAMYLCASTEGMAGTEETQYFGPGTRLLVL.